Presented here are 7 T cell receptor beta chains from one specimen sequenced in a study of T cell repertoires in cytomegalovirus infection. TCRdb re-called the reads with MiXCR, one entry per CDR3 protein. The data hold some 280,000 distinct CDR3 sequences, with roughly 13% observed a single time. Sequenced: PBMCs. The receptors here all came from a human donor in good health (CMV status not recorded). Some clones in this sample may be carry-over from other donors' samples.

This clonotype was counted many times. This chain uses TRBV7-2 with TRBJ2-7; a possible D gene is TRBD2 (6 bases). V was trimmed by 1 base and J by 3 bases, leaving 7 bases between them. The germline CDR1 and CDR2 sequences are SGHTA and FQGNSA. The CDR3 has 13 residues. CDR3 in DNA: TGTGCCAGCAGCTTAGGAGCGGGCTACGAGCAGTACTTC. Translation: CASSLGAGYEQYF.

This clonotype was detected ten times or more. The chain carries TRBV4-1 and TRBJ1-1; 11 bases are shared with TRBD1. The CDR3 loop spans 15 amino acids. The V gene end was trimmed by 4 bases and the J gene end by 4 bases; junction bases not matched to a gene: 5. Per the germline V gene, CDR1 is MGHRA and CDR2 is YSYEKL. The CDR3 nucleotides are TGCGCCAGCAGCCTACGGACAGGGGGCCGCACTGAAGCTTTCTTT. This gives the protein CASSLRTGGRTEAFF.

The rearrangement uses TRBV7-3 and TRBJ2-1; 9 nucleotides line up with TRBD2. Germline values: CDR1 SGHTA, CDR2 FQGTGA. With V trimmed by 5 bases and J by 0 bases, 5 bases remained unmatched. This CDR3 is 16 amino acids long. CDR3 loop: CASSLAGRSSYNEQFF. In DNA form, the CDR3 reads TGTGCCAGCAGCCTAGCGGGAAGAAGCTCCTACAATGAGCAGTTCTTC.

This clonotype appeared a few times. The CDR3 nucleotides read TGTGCCAGCACCACAGGGGGCTTAACTGAAGCTTTCTTT. It encodes CASTTGGLTEAFF. The chain carries TRBV6-1 and TRBJ1-1; 9 nucleotides line up with TRBD1. With 7 bases clipped from V and 5 bases from J, the junction kept 5 bases outside the gene matches. Per the germline V gene, CDR1 is MNHNS and CDR2 is SASEGT. This CDR3 is built from 13 residues.

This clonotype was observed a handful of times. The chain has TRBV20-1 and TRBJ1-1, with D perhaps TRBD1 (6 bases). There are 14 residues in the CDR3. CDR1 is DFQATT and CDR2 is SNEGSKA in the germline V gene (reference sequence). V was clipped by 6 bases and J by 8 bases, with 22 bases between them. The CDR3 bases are TGCAGTGCCCCCCGATGGGGGGCCCTCGGGGAAGCTTTCTTT. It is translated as CSAPRWGALGEAFF.

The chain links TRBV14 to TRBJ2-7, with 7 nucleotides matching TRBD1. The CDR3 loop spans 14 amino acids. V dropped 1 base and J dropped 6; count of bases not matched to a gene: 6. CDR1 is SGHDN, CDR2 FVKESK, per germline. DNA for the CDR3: TGTGCCAGCAGCCAAGGACAGGGCTTAGGCGAGCAGTACTTC. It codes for CASSQGQGLGEQYF.

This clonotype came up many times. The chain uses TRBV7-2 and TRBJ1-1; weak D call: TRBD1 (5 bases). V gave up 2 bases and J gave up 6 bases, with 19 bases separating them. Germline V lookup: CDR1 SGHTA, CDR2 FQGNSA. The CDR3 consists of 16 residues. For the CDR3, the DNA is TGTGCCAGCAGCTTACCGGCAGGGTGGCAACTGGCTGAAGCTTTCTTT. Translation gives CASSLPAGWQLAEAFF.